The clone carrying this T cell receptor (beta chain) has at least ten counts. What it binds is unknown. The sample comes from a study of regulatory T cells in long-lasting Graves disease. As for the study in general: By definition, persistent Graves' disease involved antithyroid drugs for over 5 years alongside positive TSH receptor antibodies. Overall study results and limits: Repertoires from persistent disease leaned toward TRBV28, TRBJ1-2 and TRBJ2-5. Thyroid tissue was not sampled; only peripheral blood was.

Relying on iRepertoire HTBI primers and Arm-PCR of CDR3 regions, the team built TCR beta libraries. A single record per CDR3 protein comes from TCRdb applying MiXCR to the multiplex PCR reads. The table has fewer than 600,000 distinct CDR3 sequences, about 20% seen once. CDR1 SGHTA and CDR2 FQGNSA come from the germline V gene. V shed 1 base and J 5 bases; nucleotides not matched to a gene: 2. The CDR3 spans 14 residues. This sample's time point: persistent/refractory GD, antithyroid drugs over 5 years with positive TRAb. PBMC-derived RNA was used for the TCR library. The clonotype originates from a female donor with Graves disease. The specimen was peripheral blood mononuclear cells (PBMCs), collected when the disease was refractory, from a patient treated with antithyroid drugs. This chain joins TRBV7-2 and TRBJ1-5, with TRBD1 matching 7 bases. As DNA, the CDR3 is TGTGCCAGCAGCTTAGGACAGGGATATCAGCCCCAGCATTTT. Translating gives CASSLGQGYQPQHF.